Presented here are 6 T cell receptor beta chains from one specimen sequenced in a study of lymphopenia after photon versus proton radiotherapy. Generated by immunoSEQ multiplex PCR, the TCRdb table keeps only in-frame clones and is missing some. The sample shows around 62,000 clones, less than 85% of them seen only once. The starting material was peripheral blood, obtained from a patient treated with proton-based radiotherapy. These receptors were collected from a man in his sixties with pancreatic cancer.

CDR3 loop: CASNRGSGKETQYF. CDR3 DNA: TGTGCCAGCAACCGGGGTAGCGGGAAAGAGACCCAGTACTTC. The gene calls are TRBV5-5 and TRBJ2-5, with 8 bases fitting TRBD2. From germline, CDR1 is SGHKS and CDR2 YYEKEE (reference sequence). This CDR3 comprises 14 residues. Trimming at V came to 6 bases and at J to 3 bases, leaving 7 bases not matched to a gene.

This chain connects TRBV7-6 to TRBJ2-5; 8 bases map to TRBD2. The CDR3 covers 14 residues. Germline CDR1 is SGHVS and CDR2 is FNYEAQ. With V trimmed by 7 bases and J by 3 bases, 7 bases remained unmatched. The CDR3 nucleotides are TGTGCCAGCACCTTCGGAGCGGGAGAAGAGACCCAGTACTTC. Its protein product is CASTFGAGEETQYF.

This rearrangement joins TRBV5-1 to TRBJ1-1; a possible D gene is TRBD1 (5 bases). The germline V gene has CDR1 SGHRS and CDR2 YFSETQ. V was shortened by 1 base and J by 5 bases, with 12 bases between the two germline ends. CDR3 length equals 14 residues. CDR3 in DNA: TGCGCCAGCAGCTTGACAGGAATCGGGACTGAAGCTTTCTTT. Its protein product is CASSLTGIGTEAFF.

This chain connects TRBV2 to TRBJ1-4, with TRBD1 matching over 7 bases. Germline CDR1 SNHLY, CDR2 FYNNEI. The CDR3 loop spans 16 amino acids. After removal of 6 bases from V and 10 bases from J, the junction contained 17 bases not matched to a gene. Here the CDR3 DNA reads TGTGCCAGCAGACGTAACCCCCCGGGAGCAGGGGGAAAACTGTTTTTT. It is translated as CASRRNPPGAGGKLFF.

The V call is TRBV5-1, the J call TRBJ2-2, with 10 bases fitting TRBD2. The J segment lost 5 bases and the V segment lost 2 bases, leaving 6 bases of the junction unmatched. Looked up from germline, CDR1 is SGHRS and CDR2 is YFSETQ. The CDR3 runs 16 residues. The CDR3 protein is CASSLDSGRKTGELFF. CDR3 in DNA: TGCGCCAGCAGCTTAGATAGCGGGAGGAAGACCGGGGAGCTGTTTTTT.

The chain couples TRBV28 to TRBJ2-7, with 7 bases matching TRBD1. V gave up 7 bases and J gave up 3 bases; unmatched junction bases: 9. Looked up from germline, CDR1 is MDHEN and CDR2 is SYDVKM. The CDR3 spans 14 residues. The CDR3 DNA sequence: TGTGCCAGCACGGGTACAGGGGTACGCTACGAGCAGTACTTC. It translates to CASTGTGVRYEQYF.